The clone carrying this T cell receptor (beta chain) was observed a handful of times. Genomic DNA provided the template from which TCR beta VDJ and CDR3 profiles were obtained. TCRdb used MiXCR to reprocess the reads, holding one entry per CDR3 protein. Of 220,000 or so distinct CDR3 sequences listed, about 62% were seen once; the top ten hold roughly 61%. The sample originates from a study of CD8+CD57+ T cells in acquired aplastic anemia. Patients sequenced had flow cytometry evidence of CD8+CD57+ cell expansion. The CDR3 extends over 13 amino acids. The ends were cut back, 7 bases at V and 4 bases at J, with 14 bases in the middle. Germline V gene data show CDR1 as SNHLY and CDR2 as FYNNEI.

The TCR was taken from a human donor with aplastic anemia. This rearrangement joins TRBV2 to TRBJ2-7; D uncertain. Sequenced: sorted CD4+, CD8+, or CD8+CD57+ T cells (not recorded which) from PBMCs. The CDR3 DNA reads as TGTGCCAGCACTGAGCCTTTCGGTTACGAGCAGTACTTC. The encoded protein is CASTEPFGYEQYF.